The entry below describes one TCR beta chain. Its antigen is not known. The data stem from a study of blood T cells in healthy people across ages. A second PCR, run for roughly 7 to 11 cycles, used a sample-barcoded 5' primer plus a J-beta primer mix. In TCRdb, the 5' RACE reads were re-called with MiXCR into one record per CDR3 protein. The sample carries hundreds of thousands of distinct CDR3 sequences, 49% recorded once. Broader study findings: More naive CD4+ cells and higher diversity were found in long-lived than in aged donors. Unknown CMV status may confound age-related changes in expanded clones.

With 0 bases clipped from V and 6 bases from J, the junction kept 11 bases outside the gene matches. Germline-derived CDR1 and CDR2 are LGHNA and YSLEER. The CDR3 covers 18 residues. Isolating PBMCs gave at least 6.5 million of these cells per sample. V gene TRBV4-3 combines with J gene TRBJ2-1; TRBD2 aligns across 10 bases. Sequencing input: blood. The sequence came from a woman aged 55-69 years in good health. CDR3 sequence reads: CASSQDQVGTSAPNEQFF. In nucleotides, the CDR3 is TGCGCCAGCAGCCAAGATCAGGTCGGGACTAGCGCACCCAATGAGCAGTTCTTC.